The 25 T cell receptor beta chains given below trace back to one sample, sequenced in a study of cytomegalovirus exposure and HLA in healthy donors. PCR amplification relied on 60 Vbeta primers (plus 13 Jbeta primers). TCRdb's table, derived via immunoSEQ multiplex PCR, lists solely in-frame clones and lacks some. The sample contains 65,000 to 85,000 clones, roughly 70% of which appear only once. Material: PBMCs. These receptors were collected from a man in his 60s in good health and CMV-seropositive.

By share, this clone ranks as medium-sized. The rearrangement joins TRBV4-1 to TRBJ2-3; unclear D gene. This CDR3 spans 13 amino acids. V was clipped by 0 bases and J by 3 bases, with 4 bases between them. Germline loops: CDR1 MGHRA, CDR2 YSYEKL. Here the CDR3 reads CASSQEETDTQYF. The CDR3 bases are TGCGCCAGCAGCCAAGAGGAGACAGATACGCAGTATTTT.

The rearrangement links TRBV15 to TRBJ1-6, with 7 bases identical to TRBD1. Germline V gives CDR1 LNHNV, CDR2 YYDKDF (reference sequence). V gave up 7 bases and J gave up 6 bases; unmatched junction bases: 6. The CDR3 length is 14 residues. The CDR3: CATKSGGSNSPLHF. In DNA form, the CDR3 reads TGTGCCACCAAGTCAGGGGGTAGTAATTCACCCCTCCACTTT.

The chain recombines TRBV5-1 with TRBJ1-2; the D is unclear. Germline V gene data show CDR1 as SGHRS and CDR2 as YFSETQ. Between the trimmed V and J ends, which lost 5 bases and 0 bases, there was a span of 14 bases. CDR3 size: 15 residues. In DNA form, the CDR3 reads TGCGCCAGCAGACCGTCGGAGGCATCTAACTATGGCTACACCTTC. Its translation: CASRPSEASNYGYTF.

The gene calls are TRBV6-5 and TRBJ1-2, with 9 bases matching TRBD1. Per the germline V gene, CDR1 is MNHEY and CDR2 is SVGAGI. The CDR3 is 15 amino acids. V shed 5 bases and J 3 bases; nucleotides not matched to a gene: 7. The CDR3 DNA reads TGTGCCAGCAGTATCGCGGGACAGGGTCACTATGGCTACACCTTC. This translates into CASSIAGQGHYGYTF.

The sample holds a few counts of this clone. The rearrangement links TRBV7-6 to TRBJ2-3, with a tentative D call TRBD2 (6 bases). The CDR3 contains 14 residues. Deletions cut 1 base from V and 1 base from J, with 6 bases between. Looked up from germline, CDR1 is SGHVS and CDR2 is FNYEAQ. In DNA form, the CDR3 reads TGTGCCAGCAGCTTAGTAGCGGGCACAGATACGCAGTATTTT. Protein: CASSLVAGTDTQYF.

The rearrangement joins TRBV9 to TRBJ2-1; 9 positions match TRBD2. The length of the CDR3 is 15 residues. After removal of 0 bases from V and 10 bases from J, the junction contained 8 bases not matched to a gene. The germline V gene encodes CDR1 SGDLS and CDR2 YYNGEE. This CDR3 reads CASSVVPSGVGEQFF. CDR3 DNA sequence: TGTGCCAGCAGCGTAGTGCCTAGCGGGGTAGGAGAGCAGTTCTTC. Filled out from reference TRBV9 and TRBJ2-1, the complete variable domain reads DSGVTQTPKHLITATGQRVTLRCSPRSGDLSVYWYQQSLDQGLQFLIQYYNGEERAKGNILERFSAQQFPDLHSELNLSSLELGDSALYFCASSVVPSGVGEQFFGPGTRLTVL.

CDR3 residues: CASSLNPAGDTQYF. The CDR3 DNA sequence: TGTGCCAGCAGCTTGAATCCAGCGGGGGATACGCAGTATTTT. V gene TRBV5-4 combines with J gene TRBJ2-3; 7 bases match TRBD2. J gave up 6 bases and V 1 base, and 5 bases lay outside the gene matches. This CDR3 spans 14 amino acids. Germline V gene data show CDR1 as SGHNT and CDR2 as YYREEE (reference sequence).

Concerning this clone: A read error may account for a junction end that differs from germline. This chain connects TRBV7-9 to TRBJ2-7; 10 bases line up with TRBD2. The CDR3 consists of 15 residues. Germline CDR1 and CDR2: SEHNR and FQNEAQ (reference sequence). The CDR3 protein is CSSSLELAGFYEQYF. The DNA of the CDR3 is TGTTCCAGCAGCTTAGAACTAGCGGGGTTCTACGAGCAGTACTTC. Full variable domain (rest looked up from reference TRBV7-9 and TRBJ2-7): DTGVSQNPRHKITKRGQNVTFRCDPISEHNRLYWYRQTLGQGPEFLTYFQNEAQLEKSRLLSDRFSAERPKGSFSTLEIQRTEQGDSAMYLCSSSLELAGFYEQYFGPGTRLTVT.

The V call is TRBV5-1, the J call TRBJ2-7, with 9 bases lining up with TRBD1. Germline-derived CDR1 and CDR2 are SGHRS and YFSETQ. CDR3 length: 16 residues. Trimming at V came to 0 bases and at J to 3 bases, leaving 7 bases not matched to a gene. The CDR3 region has the DNA TGCGCCAGCAGCTTGGGGGGGACAGGGATCAACTACGAGCAGTACTTC. It encodes CASSLGGTGINYEQYF.

This clone was found once. J is TRBJ1-2 and V is TRBV7-8; D ambiguous. Germline V gene lookup returns CDR1 SGHVS and CDR2 FQNEAQ. Trimming pared 4 bases from V and 4 bases from J, leaving 7 bases between. The CDR3 consists of 12 residues. CDR3 in amino acids: CASSSHGYGYTF. Written as DNA, the CDR3 is TGTGCCAGCAGCTCACATGGCTATGGCTACACCTTC.

This chain connects TRBV11-1 to TRBJ2-2; 12 bases match TRBD2. The CDR3 contains 16 residues. Trimming took 4 bases from V and 7 from J; bases not matched to a gene: 7. Germline lookup yields CDR1 SGHAT and CDR2 FQDESV (reference sequence). The CDR3 reads CASSSRLAGAGGELFF. The DNA of the CDR3 is TGTGCCAGCAGCTCGCGACTAGCGGGAGCTGGCGGGGAGCTGTTTTTT.

The V call is TRBV7-2, the J call TRBJ1-1, with D hard to call. Germline CDR1 is SGHTA and CDR2 is FQGNSA. This CDR3 is 13 amino acids long. V shed 4 bases and J shed 1 base, with 7 bases lying between them. This chain's CDR3 is CASSSYRNTEAFF. The CDR3 DNA reads TGTGCCAGCAGCTCTTACAGGAACACTGAAGCTTTCTTT. The entire variable domain, with the rest obtained from reference TRBV7-2 and TRBJ1-1, is as follows: GAGVSQSPSNKVTEKGKDVELRCDPISGHTALYWYRQSLGQGLEFLIYFQGNSAPDKSGLPSDRFSAERTGGSVSTLTIQRTQQEDSAVYLCASSSYRNTEAFFGQGTRLTVV.

The J gene is TRBJ2-1, the V gene TRBV19; D might be TRBD2 (5 bases). The CDR3 is made up of 15 amino acids. Germline lookup yields CDR1 LNHDA and CDR2 SQIVND (reference sequence). The V end was cut by 5 bases, the J end by 10 bases, with 21 bases between. The CDR3 spells CASSPGSLVHREQFF. The DNA of the CDR3 is TGTGCCAGTAGTCCGGGGAGCCTAGTACATCGGGAGCAGTTCTTC.

The chain uses TRBV7-9 and TRBJ2-3; TRBD2 aligns across 9 bases. CDR1 is SEHNR, CDR2 FQNEAQ, per germline (reference sequence). J gave up 5 bases and V 6 bases, and 12 bases lay outside the gene matches. The CDR3 totals 16 residues. The CDR3 DNA reads as TGTGCCAGCAGTTCCCCGGGCCTAGCGGGGTTAGATACGCAGTATTTT. Amino acids: CASSSPGLAGLDTQYF.

The genes are TRBV6-5 and TRBJ1-1; D is ambiguous. This CDR3 spans 15 amino acids. Germline loops: CDR1 MNHEY, CDR2 SVGAGI. Trimming took off 2 bases at V and 2 bases at J, with 12 bases between the two ends. This CDR3 reads CASSYVGSRNTEAFF. DNA of the CDR3: TGTGCCAGCAGTTACGTGGGCTCCCGCAACACTGAAGCTTTCTTT.

This clone was observed a handful of times. The chain recombines TRBV7-9 with TRBJ1-1; D is unresolved. V shed 0 bases and J shed 3 bases, with 5 bases lying between them. The CDR3 runs to 13 residues. Germline V CDR1 and CDR2: SEHNR, FQNEAQ (reference sequence). In nucleotides, the CDR3 is TGTGCCAGCAGCTTAGCGCGGTACACTGAAGCTTTCTTT. Translation gives CASSLARYTEAFF.

This chain links TRBV5-1 with TRBJ1-2; D is undetermined. The germline CDR1 and CDR2 sequences are SGHRS and YFSETQ. With 1 base removed from V and 2 bases from J, the gap between germline ends came to 9 bases. The CDR3 loop spans 14 amino acids. CDR3 region: CASSLMPENYGYTF. The CDR3 DNA reads TGCGCCAGCAGCTTGATGCCAGAAAACTATGGCTACACCTTC.

Only one count was recorded for this clone. The gene calls are TRBV5-1 and TRBJ2-1; 9 nucleotides align to TRBD2. V shed 0 bases and J 8 bases; nucleotides not matched to a gene: 6. Per the germline V gene, CDR1 is SGHRS and CDR2 is YFSETQ. The CDR3 extends over 15 amino acids. The DNA of the CDR3 is TGCGCCAGCAGCTTGGCAGCTAGCGGGATTTATGAGCAGTTCTTC. It encodes CASSLAASGIYEQFF.

This chain connects TRBV7-2 to TRBJ2-7; D unclear. V shed 3 bases and J shed 2 bases, with 8 bases lying between them. The CDR3 is made up of 13 amino acids. CDR1 and CDR2 from the germline V gene are SGHTA and FQGNSA. The CDR3 nucleotides read TGTGCCAGCAGCTTCGTACTGACCTACGAGCAGTACTTC. The encoded protein is CASSFVLTYEQYF. The full variable domain, completed using reference TRBV7-2 and TRBJ2-7, is GAGVSQSPSNKVTEKGKDVELRCDPISGHTALYWYRQSLGQGLEFLIYFQGNSAPDKSGLPSDRFSAERTGGSVSTLTIQRTQQEDSAVYLCASSFVLTYEQYFGPGTRLTVT.

This rearrangement joins TRBV11-3 to TRBJ2-3, with D possibly matching TRBD2 (5 bases). Germline CDR1 and CDR2: SGHNT and YENEEA. There are 14 residues in the CDR3. V lost 1 base and J lost 0, with 5 bases in between. In nucleotides, the CDR3 is TGTGCCAGCAGCTTAGGAGGGAGCACAGATACGCAGTATTTT. Translation: CASSLGGSTDTQYF.

The V call is TRBV21-1, the J call TRBJ1-1; no DNA check was done on the table's D call, TRBD1. TRBV21-1 corresponds to a pseudogene. This CDR3 has 14 amino acids. CDR3 amino acids: CASSKGGRNNEAFF. The CDR3 DNA reads TGTGCCAGCAGCAAAGGGGGCAGAAACAATGAAGCTTTCTTT.

This sequence joins TRBV19 and TRBJ1-2; D unresolved. Trimming pared 2 bases from V and 5 bases from J, leaving 15 bases between. In germline, CDR1 is LNHDA, CDR2 SQIVND (reference sequence). This CDR3 comprises 15 residues. CDR3 amino acids: CASSILHKERYGYTF. In DNA, the CDR3 is TGTGCCAGTAGTATACTCCATAAGGAGAGGTATGGCTACACCTTC.

The chain is built from TRBV5-1 and TRBJ1-4; D possibly corresponds to TRBD1 (6 bases). V was clipped by 4 bases and J by 7 bases, with 20 bases between them. CDR3 length: 16 amino acids. The germline V gene encodes CDR1 SGHRS and CDR2 YFSETQ. The CDR3: CASSRRGQSSGEKLFF. The CDR3 coding sequence is TGCGCCAGCAGCCGCCGAGGACAGAGTTCCGGTGAAAAACTGTTTTTT.

This chain links TRBV4-1 with TRBJ2-7; 10 bases align to TRBD1. CDR1 is MGHRA and CDR2 is YSYEKL in the germline V gene. The ends lost 3 bases at V and 6 bases at J; junction bases unmatched: 11. CDR3 length: 16 amino acids. Here the CDR3 DNA reads TGCGCCAGCAGCCAGGTGGTACGGACAGGGGGATCCGAGCAGTACTTC. This gives the protein CASSQVVRTGGSEQYF.

There are a few counts of this clone. The V call is TRBV5-4, the J call TRBJ2-2, with D unresolved. Germline assignment: CDR1 SGHNT and CDR2 YYREEE (reference sequence). This CDR3 has 15 residues. V was pared by 6 bases and J by 6 bases, with 18 bases between. CDR3 sequence: CASNYVGLGAGELFF. CDR3 DNA sequence: TGTGCCAGCAACTACGTGGGTCTCGGTGCCGGGGAGCTGTTTTTT.